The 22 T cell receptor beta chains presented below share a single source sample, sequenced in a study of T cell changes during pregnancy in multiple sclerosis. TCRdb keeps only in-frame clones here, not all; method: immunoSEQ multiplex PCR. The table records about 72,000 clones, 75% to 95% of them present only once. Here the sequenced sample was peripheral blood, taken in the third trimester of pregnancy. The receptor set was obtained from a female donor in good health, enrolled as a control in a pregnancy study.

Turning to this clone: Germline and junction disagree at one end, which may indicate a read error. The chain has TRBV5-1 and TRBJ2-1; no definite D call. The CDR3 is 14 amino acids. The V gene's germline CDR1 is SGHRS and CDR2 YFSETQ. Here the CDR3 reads CATSILEPSNEQFF. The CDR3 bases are TGCGCCACCAGCATACTGGAGCCAAGCAATGAGCAGTTCTTC.

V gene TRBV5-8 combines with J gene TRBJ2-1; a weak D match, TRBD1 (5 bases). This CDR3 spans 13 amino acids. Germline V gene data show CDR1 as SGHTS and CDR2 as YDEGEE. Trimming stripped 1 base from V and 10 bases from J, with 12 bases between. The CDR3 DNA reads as TGTGCCAGCAGCTTGTGGGTCCCAGGGGAGCAGTTCTTC. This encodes CASSLWVPGEQFF.

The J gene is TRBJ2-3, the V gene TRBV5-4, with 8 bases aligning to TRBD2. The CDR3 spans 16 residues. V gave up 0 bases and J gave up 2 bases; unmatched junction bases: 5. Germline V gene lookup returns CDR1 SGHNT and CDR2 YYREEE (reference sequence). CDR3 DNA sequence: TGTGCCAGCAGCTTGGCGGTAGCGGGACCCACAGATACGCAGTATTTT. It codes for CASSLAVAGPTDTQYF.

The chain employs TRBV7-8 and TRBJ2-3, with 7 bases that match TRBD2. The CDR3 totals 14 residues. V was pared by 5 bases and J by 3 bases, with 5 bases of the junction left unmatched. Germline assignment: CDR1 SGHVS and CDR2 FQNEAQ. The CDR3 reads CASSAWEGTDTQYF. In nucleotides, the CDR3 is TGTGCCAGCAGCGCATGGGAGGGGACAGATACGCAGTATTTT.

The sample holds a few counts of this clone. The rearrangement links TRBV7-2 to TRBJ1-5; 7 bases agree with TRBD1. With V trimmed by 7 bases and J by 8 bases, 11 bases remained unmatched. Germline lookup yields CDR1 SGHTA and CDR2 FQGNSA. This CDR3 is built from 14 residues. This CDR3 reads CASTETGAEEPQHF. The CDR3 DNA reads TGTGCCAGCACCGAAACAGGGGCGGAGGAGCCCCAGCATTTT.

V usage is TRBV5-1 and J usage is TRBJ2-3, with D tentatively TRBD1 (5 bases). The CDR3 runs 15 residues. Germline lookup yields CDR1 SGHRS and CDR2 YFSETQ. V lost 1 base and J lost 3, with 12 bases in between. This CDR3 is CASSLSLGATDTQYF. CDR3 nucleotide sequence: TGCGCCAGCAGCTTGAGTTTAGGGGCTACAGATACGCAGTATTTT.

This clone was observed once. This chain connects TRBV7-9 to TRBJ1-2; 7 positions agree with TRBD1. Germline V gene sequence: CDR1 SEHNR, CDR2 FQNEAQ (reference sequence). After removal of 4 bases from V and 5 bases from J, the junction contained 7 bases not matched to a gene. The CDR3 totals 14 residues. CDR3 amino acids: CASSSPGQSYGYTF. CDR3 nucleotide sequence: TGTGCCAGCAGCTCCCCGGGACAGTCATATGGCTACACCTTC.

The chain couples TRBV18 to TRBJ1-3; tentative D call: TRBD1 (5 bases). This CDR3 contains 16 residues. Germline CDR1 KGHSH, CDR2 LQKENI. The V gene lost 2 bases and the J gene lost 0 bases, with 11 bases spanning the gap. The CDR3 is CASSPMGPGSGNTIYF. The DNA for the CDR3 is TGTGCCAGCTCACCAATGGGGCCAGGCTCTGGAAACACCATATATTTT.

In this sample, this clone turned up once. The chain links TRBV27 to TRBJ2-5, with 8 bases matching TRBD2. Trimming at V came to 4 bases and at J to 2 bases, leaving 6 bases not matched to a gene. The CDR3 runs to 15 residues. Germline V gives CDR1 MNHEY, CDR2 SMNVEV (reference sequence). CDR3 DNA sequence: TGTGCCAGCAGTTCCATACTAGCGGCACAAGAGACCCAGTACTTC. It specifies CASSSILAAQETQYF.

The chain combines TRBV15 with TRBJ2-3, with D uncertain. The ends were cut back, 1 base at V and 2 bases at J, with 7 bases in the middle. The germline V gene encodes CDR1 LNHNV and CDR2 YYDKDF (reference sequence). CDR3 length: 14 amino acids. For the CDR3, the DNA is TGTGCCACCAGCAGAGGTCTCTTCACAGATACGCAGTATTTT. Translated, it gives CATSRGLFTDTQYF.

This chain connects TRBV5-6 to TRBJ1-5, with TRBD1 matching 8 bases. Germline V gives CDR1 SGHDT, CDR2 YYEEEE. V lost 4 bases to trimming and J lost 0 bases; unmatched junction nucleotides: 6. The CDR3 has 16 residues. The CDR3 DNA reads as TGTGCCAGCAGCCTCCGGACAGGGCCTAGCAATCAGCCCCAGCATTTT. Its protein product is CASSLRTGPSNQPQHF.

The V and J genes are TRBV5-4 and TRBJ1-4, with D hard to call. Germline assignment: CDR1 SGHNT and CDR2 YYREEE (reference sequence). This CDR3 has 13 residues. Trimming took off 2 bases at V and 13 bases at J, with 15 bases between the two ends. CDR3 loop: CASSLRGTEGLFF. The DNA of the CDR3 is TGTGCCAGCAGCTTACGGGGAACGGAGGGACTGTTTTTT.

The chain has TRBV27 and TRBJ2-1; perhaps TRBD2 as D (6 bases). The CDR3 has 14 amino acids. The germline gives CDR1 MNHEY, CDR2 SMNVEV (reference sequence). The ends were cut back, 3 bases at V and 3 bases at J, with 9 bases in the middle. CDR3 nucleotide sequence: TGTGCCAGCAGTTTTGGACTACACTACAATGAGCAGTTCTTC. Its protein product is CASSFGLHYNEQFF.

The CDR3 reads CASSLQLPTEAFF. The CDR3 nucleotides read TGTGCCAGCAGCTTACAACTCCCCACTGAAGCTTTCTTT. The genes are TRBV7-8 and TRBJ1-1; unclear D gene. The V gene's germline CDR1 is SGHVS and CDR2 FQNEAQ. The CDR3 totals 13 residues. V gave up 2 bases and J gave up 4 bases, with 8 bases separating them.

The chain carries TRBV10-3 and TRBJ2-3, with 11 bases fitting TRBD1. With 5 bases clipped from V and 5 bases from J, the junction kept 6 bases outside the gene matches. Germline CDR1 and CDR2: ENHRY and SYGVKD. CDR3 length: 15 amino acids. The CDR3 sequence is CAISPGQGVGDTQYF. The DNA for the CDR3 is TGTGCCATCAGTCCGGGACAGGGGGTGGGAGATACGCAGTATTTT.

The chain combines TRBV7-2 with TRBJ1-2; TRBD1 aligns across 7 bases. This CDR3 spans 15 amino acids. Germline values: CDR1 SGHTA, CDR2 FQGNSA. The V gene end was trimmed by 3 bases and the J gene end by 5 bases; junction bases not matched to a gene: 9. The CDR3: CASSFAGQRGYGYTF. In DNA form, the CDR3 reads TGTGCCAGCAGCTTCGCGGGACAGAGGGGGTATGGCTACACCTTC.

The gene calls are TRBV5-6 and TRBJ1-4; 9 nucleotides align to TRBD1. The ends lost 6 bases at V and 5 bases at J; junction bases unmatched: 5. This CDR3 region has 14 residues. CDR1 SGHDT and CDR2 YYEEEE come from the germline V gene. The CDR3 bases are TGTGCCAGCACCATGACAGGGGGGAATGAAAAACTGTTTTTT. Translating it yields CASTMTGGNEKLFF.

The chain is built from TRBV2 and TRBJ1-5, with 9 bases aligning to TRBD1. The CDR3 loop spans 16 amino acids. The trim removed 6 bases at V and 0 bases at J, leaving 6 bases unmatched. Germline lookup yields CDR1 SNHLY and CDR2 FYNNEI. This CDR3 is CASRDDRGNSNQPQHF. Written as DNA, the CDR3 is TGTGCCAGCAGAGACGACAGGGGGAATAGCAATCAGCCCCAGCATTTT. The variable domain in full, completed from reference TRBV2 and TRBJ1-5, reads EPEVTQTPSHQVTQMGQEVILRCVPISNHLYFYWYRQILGQKVEFLVSFYNNEISEKSEIFDDQFSVERPDGSNFTLKIRSTKLEDSAMYFCASRDDRGNSNQPQHFGDGTRLSIL.

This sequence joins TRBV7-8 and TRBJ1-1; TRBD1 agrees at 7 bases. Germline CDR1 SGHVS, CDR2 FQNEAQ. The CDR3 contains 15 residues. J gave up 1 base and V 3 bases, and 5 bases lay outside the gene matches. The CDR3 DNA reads TGTGCCAGCAGCTTGCAGGGGGTCCGGAACACTGAAGCTTTCTTT. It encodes CASSLQGVRNTEAFF.

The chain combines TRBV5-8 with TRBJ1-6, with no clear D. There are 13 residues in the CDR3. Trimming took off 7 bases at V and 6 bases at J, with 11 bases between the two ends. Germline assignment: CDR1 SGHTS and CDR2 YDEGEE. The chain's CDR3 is CASPGWVNSPLHF. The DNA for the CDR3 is TGTGCCAGCCCGGGATGGGTTAATTCACCCCTCCACTTT. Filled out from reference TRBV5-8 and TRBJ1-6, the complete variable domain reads EAGVTQSPTHLIKTRGQQATLRCSPISGHTSVYWYQQALGLGLQFLLWYDEGEERNRGNFPPRFSGRQFPNYSSELNVNALELEDSALYLCASPGWVNSPLHFGNGTRLTVT.

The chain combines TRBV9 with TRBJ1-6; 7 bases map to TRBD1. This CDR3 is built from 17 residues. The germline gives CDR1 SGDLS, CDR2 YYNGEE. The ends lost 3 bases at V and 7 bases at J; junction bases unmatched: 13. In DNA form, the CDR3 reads TGTGCCAGCAGCGCAGAAGCCGGACAGGTGGGAAATTCACCCCTCCACTTT. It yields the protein CASSAEAGQVGNSPLHF.

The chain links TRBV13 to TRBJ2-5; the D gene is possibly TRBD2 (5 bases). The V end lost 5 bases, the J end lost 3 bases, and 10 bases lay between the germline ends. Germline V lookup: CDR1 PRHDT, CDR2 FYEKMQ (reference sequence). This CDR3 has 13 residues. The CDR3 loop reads CASSQTSEETQYF. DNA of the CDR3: TGTGCCAGCAGCCAAACTAGTGAAGAGACCCAGTACTTC.